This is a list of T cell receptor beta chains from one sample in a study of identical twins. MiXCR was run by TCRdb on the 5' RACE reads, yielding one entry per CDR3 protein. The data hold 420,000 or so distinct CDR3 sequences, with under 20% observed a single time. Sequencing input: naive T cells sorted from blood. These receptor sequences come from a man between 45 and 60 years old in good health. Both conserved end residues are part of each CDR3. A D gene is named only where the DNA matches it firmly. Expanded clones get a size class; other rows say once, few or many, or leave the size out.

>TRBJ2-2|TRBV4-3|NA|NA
CASSLLGNTGELFF
TGCGCCAGCAGCCTACTGGGGAACACCGGGGAGCTGTTTTTT
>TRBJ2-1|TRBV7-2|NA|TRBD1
CASRDRDNEQFF
TGTGCCAGCAGGGACAGGGACAATGAGCAGTTCTTC
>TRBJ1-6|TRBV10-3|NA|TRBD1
CAISGDSENSPLHF
TGTGCCATCAGTGGGGACAGCGAGAATTCACCCCTCCACTTT
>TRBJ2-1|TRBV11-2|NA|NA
CASSPRGRDWASSYNEQFF
TGTGCCAGCAGCCCTAGGGGTAGGGATTGGGCGAGCTCCTACAATGAGCAGTTCTTC
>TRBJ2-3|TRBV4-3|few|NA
CASSQDRYTQYF
TGCGCCAGCAGCCAAGATAGGTATACGCAGTATTTT
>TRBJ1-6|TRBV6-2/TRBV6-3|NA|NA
CASSFSPKADSPLHF
TGTGCCAGCAGTTTCAGCCCAAAAGCGGATTCACCCCTCCACTTT
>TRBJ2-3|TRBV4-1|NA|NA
CASSQVISTDTQYF
TGCGCCAGCAGCCAAGTTATCTCCACAGATACGCAGTATTTT
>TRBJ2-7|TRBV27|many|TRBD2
CASSSAGVEQYF
TGTGCCAGCAGTTCAGCGGGAGTCGAGCAGTACTTC
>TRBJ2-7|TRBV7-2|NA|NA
CASILGPIYEQYF
TGTGCCAGCATCCTGGGACCGATTTACGAGCAGTACTTC
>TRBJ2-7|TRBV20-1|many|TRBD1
CSAARDSGYEQYF
TGCAGTGCTGCCCGGGACAGCGGCTACGAGCAGTACTTC
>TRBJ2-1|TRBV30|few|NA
CAWSVLLGGNEQFF
TGTGCCTGGAGTGTACTCCTAGGAGGGAATGAGCAGTTCTTC
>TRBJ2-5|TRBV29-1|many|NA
CSVELSGIGYQETQYF
TGCAGCGTTGAATTATCGGGAATAGGGTACCAAGAGACCCAGTACTTC
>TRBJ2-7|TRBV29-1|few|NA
CSVVTKGGQYF
TGCAGCGTGGTCACCAAGGGGGGGCAGTACTTC
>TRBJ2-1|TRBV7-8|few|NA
CASSLAGGASSYNEQFF
TGTGCCAGCAGCTTAGCAGGGGGGGCGAGCTCCTACAATGAGCAGTTCTTC
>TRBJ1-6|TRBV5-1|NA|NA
CASSLVGGANSPLHF
TGCGCCAGCAGCTTGGTTGGGGGCGCGAATTCACCCCTCCACTTT
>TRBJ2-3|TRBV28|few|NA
CASSRYRDPSTDTQYF
TGTGCCAGCAGCAGGTACCGGGACCCTAGCACAGATACGCAGTATTTT
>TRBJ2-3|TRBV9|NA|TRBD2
CASSVSGSPADTQYF
TGTGCCAGCAGCGTTAGCGGGAGTCCGGCAGATACGCAGTATTTT
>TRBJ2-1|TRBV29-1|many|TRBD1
CSVVTGAHHEQFF
TGCAGCGTCGTGACAGGGGCGCACCATGAGCAGTTCTTC
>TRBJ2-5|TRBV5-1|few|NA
CASSLDSHQETQYF
TGCGCCAGCAGCTTGGACAGCCATCAAGAGACCCAGTACTTC
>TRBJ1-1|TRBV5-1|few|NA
CASSPVQGTNTEAFF
TGCGCCAGCAGTCCGGTCCAGGGGACGAACACTGAAGCTTTCTTT
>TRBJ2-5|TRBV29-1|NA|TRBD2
CSVIRTSGPQETQYF
TGCAGCGTGATACGGACTAGCGGGCCCCAAGAGACCCAGTACTTC
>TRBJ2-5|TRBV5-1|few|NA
CASSLTASPETQYF
TGCGCCAGCAGCTTGACGGCTAGCCCAGAGACCCAGTACTTC
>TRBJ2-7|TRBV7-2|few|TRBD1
CASSPGQSLYEQYF
TGTGCCAGCAGCCCGGGACAGTCCTTATACGAGCAGTACTTC
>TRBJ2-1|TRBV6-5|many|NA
CASSYVSSYNEQFF
TGTGCCAGCAGTTACGTGTCATCCTACAATGAGCAGTTCTTC
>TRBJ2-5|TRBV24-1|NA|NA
CATSEPHRGTQYF
TGTGCCACCAGTGAGCCACACCGGGGGACCCAGTACTTC
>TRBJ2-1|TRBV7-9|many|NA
CASSLGAGPGEQFF
TGTGCCAGCAGCCTCGGGGCGGGGCCTGGTGAGCAGTTCTTC
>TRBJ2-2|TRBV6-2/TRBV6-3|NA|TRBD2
CASSYWLAGLNGELFF
TGTGCCAGCAGTTATTGGCTAGCGGGACTGAACGGGGAGCTGTTTTTT
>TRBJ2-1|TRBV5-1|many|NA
CASNSQGDEQFF
TGCGCCAGCAACTCCCAAGGCGATGAGCAGTTCTTC
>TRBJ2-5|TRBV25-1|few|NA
CASKAAGAGETQYF
TGTGCCAGCAAGGCTGCAGGGGCGGGAGAGACCCAGTACTTC
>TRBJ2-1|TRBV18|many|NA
CASSPPTGNEQFF
TGTGCCAGCTCACCACCGACGGGCAATGAGCAGTTCTTC
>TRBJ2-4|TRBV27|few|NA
CASRPLGEIENIQYF
TGTGCCAGCAGGCCCCTGGGGGAGATTGAAAACATTCAGTACTTC
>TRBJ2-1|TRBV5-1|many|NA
CASSLGASDEQFF
TGCGCCAGCAGCTTGGGGGCTAGCGATGAGCAGTTCTTC
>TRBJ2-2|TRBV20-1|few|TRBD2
CSAGSGTTNTGELFF
TGCAGTGCTGGATCCGGGACTACAAACACCGGGGAGCTGTTTTTT
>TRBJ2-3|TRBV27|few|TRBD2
CASSSTILGLAGTDTQYF
TGTGCCAGCAGTTCTACTATCCTGGGACTAGCGGGCACAGATACGCAGTATTTT
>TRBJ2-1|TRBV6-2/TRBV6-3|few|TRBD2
CASSHLRGGLAGARQFF
TGTGCCAGCAGTCACCTCCGTGGGGGACTAGCGGGGGCCCGGCAGTTCTTC
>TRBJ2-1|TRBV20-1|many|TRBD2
CSATSGRGGGNEQFF
TGCAGTGCAACTAGCGGGAGGGGAGGAGGGAATGAGCAGTTCTTC
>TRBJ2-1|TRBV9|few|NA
CASSVGVGNFDEQFF
TGTGCCAGCAGCGTAGGGGTAGGGAATTTTGATGAGCAGTTCTTC